This is a list of T cell receptor beta chains from one sample in a study of early T cells in non-severe SARS-CoV-2 infection. TCRdb reprocessed the 5' RACE reads with MiXCR, giving one entry per CDR3 protein. This sample carries approximately 31,000 distinct CDR3 sequences, 5.7% of them seen once, and the ten largest clones take under 6%. The sequenced sample consisted of whole blood. The receptors originated from an adult who was a healthcare worker with PCR-confirmed SARS-CoV-2 infection or an uninfected control (not recorded which). Both conserved end residues are part of each CDR3. Each record gives: CDR3 DNA, CDR3 protein, D gene, CDR3 length, clone size, J gene, V gene. D genes are given only for firm matches. Clone size is stated in some rows and not others, as once, few, many or a class when expanded.

CDR3 DNA: TGTGCCAGCAGCGGTGTACCTAGCAGCTACAATGAGCAGTTCTTC
CDR3 protein: CASSGVPSSYNEQFF
D gene: NA
CDR3 length: 15
clone size: NA
J gene: TRBJ2-1
V gene: TRBV7-9

CDR3 DNA: TGTGCCAGCAGCCTTACGACCGCCGGGACAGCATCCTACGAGCAGTACTTC
CDR3 protein: CASSLTTAGTASYEQYF
D gene: TRBD1
CDR3 length: 17
clone size: many
J gene: TRBJ2-7
V gene: TRBV3-1

CDR3 DNA: TGTGCCAGCTCCCCCGGGCGGAACTCCTACGAGCAGTACTTC
CDR3 protein: CASSPGRNSYEQYF
D gene: NA
CDR3 length: 14
clone size: few
J gene: TRBJ2-7
V gene: TRBV18

CDR3 DNA: TGCAGCGTTGGGGTCAGCGGGGGCTCTGGAAACACCATATATTTT
CDR3 protein: CSVGVSGGSGNTIYF
D gene: NA
CDR3 length: 15
clone size: many
J gene: TRBJ1-3
V gene: TRBV29-1

CDR3 DNA: TGTGCCAGCAGAGCGTACAGGGGGCTCCAAAACATTCAGTACTTC
CDR3 protein: CASRAYRGLQNIQYF
D gene: TRBD1
CDR3 length: 15
clone size: NA
J gene: TRBJ2-4
V gene: TRBV2

CDR3 DNA: TGTGCCAGCTCACCAGAGACAGCTGGAAACACCATATATTTT
CDR3 protein: CASSPETAGNTIYF
D gene: NA
CDR3 length: 14
clone size: few
J gene: TRBJ1-3
V gene: TRBV18

CDR3 DNA: TGTGCCAGCAGTTACTCGCGACAGGGACTAAAGGTGCAGTACTTC
CDR3 protein: CASSYSRQGLKVQYF
D gene: NA
CDR3 length: 15
clone size: many
J gene: TRBJ2-7
V gene: TRBV6-6

CDR3 DNA: TGTGCCAGCAGCCATAAAACAGGGGGCATCACAGATACGCAGTATTTT
CDR3 protein: CASSHKTGGITDTQYF
D gene: TRBD1
CDR3 length: 16
clone size: many
J gene: TRBJ2-3
V gene: TRBV5-4

CDR3 DNA: TGCAGCGTTGGAGCAGGGTGGACAGAGACCCAGTACTTC
CDR3 protein: CSVGAGWTETQYF
D gene: NA
CDR3 length: 13
clone size: many
J gene: TRBJ2-5
V gene: TRBV29-1

CDR3 DNA: TGTGCCAGCAGCCGAGATTTGTGGACGGGAAGTGAGACCGGGGAGCTGTTTTTT
CDR3 protein: CASSRDLWTGSETGELFF
D gene: NA
CDR3 length: 18
clone size: many
J gene: TRBJ2-2
V gene: TRBV5-5

CDR3 DNA: TGTGCCAGCAGCCACAAAGAGACCCAGTACTTC
CDR3 protein: CASSHKETQYF
D gene: NA
CDR3 length: 11
clone size: many
J gene: TRBJ2-5
V gene: TRBV3-1

CDR3 DNA: TGTGCCAGCAGCTCCTCCGGACAGGGAGAACCCCTCCACTTT
CDR3 protein: CASSSSGQGEPLHF
D gene: TRBD1
CDR3 length: 14
clone size: many
J gene: TRBJ1-6
V gene: TRBV7-9

CDR3 DNA: TGTGCCAGCAGTACCAACACCGGGACTAGCGGGAGAAGGAATGAGCAGTTCTTC
CDR3 protein: CASSTNTGTSGRRNEQFF
D gene: TRBD2
CDR3 length: 18
clone size: NA
J gene: TRBJ2-1
V gene: TRBV6-2/TRBV6-3

CDR3 DNA: TGTGCCAGCACCGTCCAGGGCGGGAGGGTCGAGCAGTACTTC
CDR3 protein: CASTVQGGRVEQYF
D gene: TRBD2
CDR3 length: 14
clone size: many
J gene: TRBJ2-7
V gene: TRBV28

CDR3 DNA: TGTGCCAGCACCCCAGCGGGAGCTTTGGGGGAGCAGTTCTTC
CDR3 protein: CASTPAGALGEQFF
D gene: TRBD2
CDR3 length: 14
clone size: many
J gene: TRBJ2-1
V gene: TRBV7-6

CDR3 DNA: TGTGCCAGCAGCTTCCAGCGGAACCAAGAGACCCAGTACTTC
CDR3 protein: CASSFQRNQETQYF
D gene: NA
CDR3 length: 14
clone size: many
J gene: TRBJ2-5
V gene: TRBV11-2

CDR3 DNA: TGTGCCAGCGGAGGACAGACCACGAACACCGGGGAGCTGTTTTTT
CDR3 protein: CASGGQTTNTGELFF
D gene: NA
CDR3 length: 15
clone size: few
J gene: TRBJ2-2
V gene: TRBV2

CDR3 DNA: TGTGCCAGCAGCTTAGAACCGACCTTAATAGCGGGAAAAAGATATGAGCAGTTCTTC
CDR3 protein: CASSLEPTLIAGKRYEQFF
D gene: TRBD2
CDR3 length: 19
clone size: many
J gene: TRBJ2-1
V gene: TRBV11-2

CDR3 DNA: TGTGCCAGCAATTCCGGGACAGGGTACTACGAGCAGTACTTC
CDR3 protein: CASNSGTGYYEQYF
D gene: TRBD1
CDR3 length: 14
clone size: many
J gene: TRBJ2-7
V gene: TRBV2

CDR3 DNA: TGTGCCAGCAGCTCCGCGGCGGGAGCGGACGAGCAGTACTTC
CDR3 protein: CASSSAAGADEQYF
D gene: TRBD2
CDR3 length: 14
clone size: many
J gene: TRBJ2-7
V gene: TRBV2

CDR3 DNA: TGCAGTGCTCTAGGGACTAGCGGACTCTACGAGCAGTACTTC
CDR3 protein: CSALGTSGLYEQYF
D gene: TRBD2
CDR3 length: 14
clone size: many
J gene: TRBJ2-7
V gene: TRBV20-1

CDR3 DNA: TGCAGTGCTAGTCCTCGGATTTTGGGGAACATTCAGTACTTC
CDR3 protein: CSASPRILGNIQYF
D gene: NA
CDR3 length: 14
clone size: many
J gene: TRBJ2-4
V gene: TRBV20-1

CDR3 DNA: TGTGCCAGCTCACCGACCCAACAGGGTAAACTGTTTTTT
CDR3 protein: CASSPTQQGKLFF
D gene: NA
CDR3 length: 13
clone size: many
J gene: TRBJ1-4
V gene: TRBV18

CDR3 DNA: TGTGCCAGCAGTTATATCCGGGACAGGAGGTTGAACACTGAAGCTTTCTTT
CDR3 protein: CASSYIRDRRLNTEAFF
D gene: TRBD1
CDR3 length: 17
clone size: many
J gene: TRBJ1-1
V gene: TRBV11-3

CDR3 DNA: TGTGCCAGCAGCCGCGGACTAGCGGGAGGACATACCTACAATGAGCAGTTCTTC
CDR3 protein: CASSRGLAGGHTYNEQFF
D gene: TRBD2
CDR3 length: 18
clone size: NA
J gene: TRBJ2-1
V gene: TRBV3-1

CDR3 DNA: TGCGCCAGCAGCTTCGACAGGTACTACGAGCAGTACTTC
CDR3 protein: CASSFDRYYEQYF
D gene: NA
CDR3 length: 13
clone size: many
J gene: TRBJ2-7
V gene: TRBV5-1

CDR3 DNA: TGTGCCAGCAGTAGGCGGGACAGGGCAAGAAATGAGCAGTTCTTC
CDR3 protein: CASSRRDRARNEQFF
D gene: TRBD1
CDR3 length: 15
clone size: many
J gene: TRBJ2-1
V gene: TRBV6-2/TRBV6-3

CDR3 DNA: TGTGCCAGCAGTGAAGGGCGGTGGGGCGACTATGGCTACACCTTC
CDR3 protein: CASSEGRWGDYGYTF
D gene: NA
CDR3 length: 15
clone size: many
J gene: TRBJ1-2
V gene: TRBV6-1

CDR3 DNA: TGCGCCAGCAGCGAGGCCGTTGGGACTCAAGCTTTCTTT
CDR3 protein: CASSEAVGTQAFF
D gene: NA
CDR3 length: 13
clone size: many
J gene: TRBJ1-1
V gene: TRBV5-1

CDR3 DNA: TGCGCCAGCAGCTCGACAGGGGGTAACTATGGCTACACCTTC
CDR3 protein: CASSSTGGNYGYTF
D gene: TRBD1
CDR3 length: 14
clone size: many
J gene: TRBJ1-2
V gene: TRBV5-1

CDR3 DNA: TGTGCCAGCAGCACTAGCGGGTCCTCCTACGAGCAGTACTTC
CDR3 protein: CASSTSGSSYEQYF
D gene: TRBD2
CDR3 length: 14
clone size: many
J gene: TRBJ2-7
V gene: TRBV7-6

CDR3 DNA: TGTGCCAGCAGTTTGTTGCAGGGGATAGAAGAGACCCAGTACTTC
CDR3 protein: CASSLLQGIEETQYF
D gene: NA
CDR3 length: 15
clone size: few
J gene: TRBJ2-5
V gene: TRBV12-3/TRBV12-4